A single sample is the source of the 15 T cell receptor beta chains below, sequenced in a study of early T cells in non-severe SARS-CoV-2 infection. Via MiXCR, TCRdb re-called the 5' RACE reads, giving one row per CDR3 protein. The sample lists more than 65,000 distinct CDR3 sequences; more than 10% were seen once. The sample taken for sequencing was whole blood. The receptor set was obtained from an adult who was a healthcare worker with PCR-confirmed SARS-CoV-2 infection or an uninfected control (not recorded which).

This clonotype was seen repeatedly, ten times or more. The chain uses TRBV20-1 and TRBJ2-7; D is ambiguous. The germline gives CDR1 DFQATT, CDR2 SNEGSKA (reference sequence). Trimming shortened V by 0 bases and J by 1 base, and 13 bases separated the two germline ends. This CDR3 has 15 amino acids. This chain's CDR3 is CSARETESLSYEQYF. CDR3 bases: TGCAGTGCTAGAGAAACAGAGAGTCTTTCCTACGAGCAGTACTTC.

The J gene is TRBJ2-3, the V gene TRBV9; TRBD1 matches at 10 bases. This CDR3 has 16 residues. Germline V gene lookup returns CDR1 SGDLS and CDR2 YYNGEE. V gave up 0 bases and J gave up 3 bases; unmatched junction bases: 4. CDR3 sequence (DNA): TGTGCCAGCAGCGTAGCTTGGACAGGGGGAACAGATACGCAGTATTTT. This gives the protein CASSVAWTGGTDTQYF.

At least ten counts were recorded for this clonotype. The chain combines TRBV4-2 with TRBJ1-1; D gene unclear. The CDR3 has 11 residues. Trimming left V 0 bases short and J 11 bases short, with 7 bases between. Germline V gene sequence: CDR1 LGHNA, CDR2 YNFKEQ. CDR3 sequence (DNA): TGTGCCAGCAGCCAAGATAAAACGGCTTTCTTT. Protein sequence: CASSQDKTAFF.

This clonotype was picked up many times. The V gene is TRBV28, the J gene TRBJ1-5; 10 bases agree with TRBD1. The CDR3 sequence is 15 residues long. The germline V gene encodes CDR1 MDHEN and CDR2 SYDVKM. After removal of 2 bases from V and 6 bases from J, the junction contained 4 bases not matched to a gene. The CDR3 coding sequence is TGTGCCAGCAGTTTACCCGGGACAGGGGTTCAGCCCCAGCATTTT. It translates to CASSLPGTGVQPQHF.

V and J are TRBV20-1 and TRBJ1-5; tentative D call: TRBD1 (5 bases). The germline gives CDR1 DFQATT, CDR2 SNEGSKA (reference sequence). CDR3 size: 12 residues. Trimming pared 6 bases from V and 1 base from J, leaving 7 bases between. CDR3 DNA sequence: TGCAGTGCCGGGGGGAGCAATCAGCCCCAGCATTTT. Translated: CSAGGSNQPQHF.

This clonotype was counted between two and nine times. The gene calls are TRBV29-1 and TRBJ1-1; possible D gene TRBD1, 5 bases. CDR1 is SQVTM and CDR2 is ANQGSEA in the germline V gene. The V end was cut by 4 bases, the J end by 3 bases, with 18 bases between. This CDR3 spans 15 amino acids. CDR3 residues: CSVVRQGRLDTEAFF. Here the CDR3 DNA reads TGCAGCGTTGTCCGCCAGGGTAGGTTGGACACTGAAGCTTTCTTT. The full variable domain, completed using reference TRBV29-1 and TRBJ1-1, is SAVISQKPSRDICQRGTSLTIQCQVDSQVTMMFWYRQQPGQSLTLIATANQGSEATYESGFVIDKFPISRPNLTFSTLTVSNMSPEDSSIYLCSVVRQGRLDTEAFFGQGTRLTVV.

This chain connects TRBV11-2 to TRBJ2-4, with TRBD2 identical over 9 bases. The CDR3 extends over 17 amino acids. In germline, CDR1 is SGHAT, CDR2 FQNNGV. The trim removed 4 bases at V and 3 bases at J, leaving 10 bases unmatched. CDR3 residues: CASSSLRSGGVKNIQYF. CDR3 in DNA: TGTGCCAGCAGCTCACTCCGTAGCGGGGGAGTCAAAAACATTCAGTACTTC. The full variable domain, completed using reference TRBV11-2 and TRBJ2-4, is EAGVAQSPRYKIIEKRQSVAFWCNPISGHATLYWYQQILGQGPKLLIQFQNNGVVDDSQLPKDRFSAERLKGVDSTLKIQPAKLEDSAVYLCASSSLRSGGVKNIQYFGAGTRLSVL.

This clonotype was detected a few times. The CDR3 sequence is CASSLLGLAGGITNEQFF. The CDR3 DNA reads TGCGCCAGCAGCTTATTGGGACTAGCGGGAGGTATTACAAATGAGCAGTTCTTC. The chain joins TRBV5-1 to TRBJ2-1, with 15 positions matching TRBD2. Per the germline V gene, CDR1 is SGHRS and CDR2 is YFSETQ. Trimming cost V 2 bases and J 7 bases; bases outside gene matches: 10. This CDR3 contains 18 residues.

This clonotype was detected many times. This sequence joins TRBV4-3 and TRBJ2-3; 8 bases match TRBD2. J lost 4 bases, V lost 3 bases, and 12 bases had no gene match. Per germline, CDR1 LGHNA and CDR2 YSLEER. The CDR3 consists of 17 residues. The CDR3 nucleotides read TGCGCCAGCAGCCACCGCGCAAGCGGGAGTAACCCAGATACGCAGTATTTT. Residues: CASSHRASGSNPDTQYF.

This clonotype was observed many times. The genes are TRBV12-5 and TRBJ2-1, with TRBD2 identical over 8 bases. From germline, CDR1 is LGHNT and CDR2 FRNRAP. After removal of 0 bases from V and 7 bases from J, the junction contained 11 bases not matched to a gene. There are 17 residues in the CDR3. CDR3 region: CASGLVLAAPTGNEQFF. CDR3 coding DNA: TGTGCTAGTGGTTTGGTACTAGCGGCACCTACTGGGAATGAGCAGTTCTTC.

This clonotype was counted between two and nine times. V gene TRBV7-2 combines with J gene TRBJ1-6; 7 bases match TRBD1. This CDR3 region has 15 residues. Looked up from germline, CDR1 is SGHTA and CDR2 is FQGNSA. The ends lost 4 bases at V and 8 bases at J; junction bases unmatched: 8. CDR3 protein: CASSSGTADYSPLHF. In DNA, the CDR3 is TGTGCCAGCAGCTCCGGGACAGCGGACTATTCACCCCTCCACTTT. Complete variable domain (other parts from reference TRBV7-2 and TRBJ1-6): GAGVSQSPSNKVTEKGKDVELRCDPISGHTALYWYRQSLGQGLEFLIYFQGNSAPDKSGLPSDRFSAERTGGSVSTLTIQRTQQEDSAVYLCASSSGTADYSPLHFGNGTRLTVT.

This clonotype was recorded many times. The chain recombines TRBV12-3 or TRBV12-4 with TRBJ2-5, with 11 nucleotides matching TRBD2. Trimming took 6 bases from V and 2 from J; bases not matched to a gene: 5. The CDR3 runs 15 residues. The CDR3 DNA follows: TGTGCCAGCAGGCGACTAGCGGGATCTCAAGAGACCCAGTACTTC. Protein product: CASRRLAGSQETQYF.

This rearrangement joins TRBV29-1 to TRBJ2-3; D possibly corresponds to TRBD1 (6 bases). The CDR3 contains 13 residues. Germline V gene data show CDR1 as SQVTM and CDR2 as ANQGSEA. The V and J ends lost 4 bases and 6 bases respectively, with 14 bases between them. The CDR3 protein is CSVVSGAIDTQYF. In nucleotides, the CDR3 is TGCAGCGTTGTGTCAGGGGCCATCGATACGCAGTATTTT.

This clonotype was seen a handful of times. The rearrangement uses TRBV7-2 and TRBJ2-5; a weak D match, TRBD1 (6 bases). The germline V gene encodes CDR1 SGHTA and CDR2 FQGNSA. This CDR3 comprises 14 residues. V was shortened by 5 bases and J by 4 bases, with 14 bases between the two germline ends. The CDR3 is CASSIGTIGETQYF. In nucleotides, the CDR3 is TGTGCCAGCAGCATCGGGACAATTGGAGAGACCCAGTACTTC.

The gene calls are TRBV20-1 and TRBJ1-3; D is unresolved. V lost 6 bases and J 1 base, leaving 10 bases between the germline ends. CDR3 length equals 13 residues. Germline loops: CDR1 DFQATT, CDR2 SNEGSKA (reference sequence). The CDR3: CSAQPGSGNTIYF. CDR3 DNA: TGCAGTGCGCAGCCGGGATCTGGAAACACCATATATTTT.